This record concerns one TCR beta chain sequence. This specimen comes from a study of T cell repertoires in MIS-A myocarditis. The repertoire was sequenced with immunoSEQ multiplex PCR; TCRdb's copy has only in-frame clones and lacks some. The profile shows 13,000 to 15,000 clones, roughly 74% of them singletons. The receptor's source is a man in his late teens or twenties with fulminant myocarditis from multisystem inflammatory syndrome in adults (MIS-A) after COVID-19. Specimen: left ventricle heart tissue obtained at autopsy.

The CDR3 spells CASSKGGRGMLNYNEQFF. In DNA form, the CDR3 reads TGTGCCAGCAGCAAAGGGGGCAGGGGTATGTTAAACTACAATGAGCAGTTCTTC. This rearrangement joins TRBV21-1 to TRBJ2-1; the table's D call TRBD1 went unverified against the DNA. TRBV21-1 is designated a pseudogene. This CDR3 is built from 18 residues.